This T cell receptor beta chain was sequenced in a study of cytomegalovirus exposure and HLA in healthy donors. Overall study findings and caveats: There were a few CMV-associated chains whose specificity for CMV antigens was confirmed in vitro.

With regard to this clone: Its target is not known.

PCR involved 60 Vbeta and 13 Jbeta primers. The authors' processing: Counted up in a later analysis, unique TCR beta chains came to about 83 million, with some 11 million shared. The repertoire was sequenced with immunoSEQ multiplex PCR; TCRdb's copy has only in-frame clones and lacks some. That table furnishes V, J and clone size, whereas the DNA furnished D and trimming. In the table there are about 150,000 clones, 80% to 85% of which are singletons. The CDR3 is 15 residues long. The V gene end was trimmed by 5 bases and the J gene end by 2 bases; junction bases not matched to a gene: 4. CDR1 is SGHAT and CDR2 is FQNNGV in the germline V gene.

The sample consisted of PBMCs. This receptor was obtained from a boy between 2 and 10 years old in good health and CMV-seronegative. The chain combines TRBV11-2 with TRBJ2-1, with 9 bases aligning to TRBD1. The CDR3: CASSRQGVTYNEQFF. CDR3 DNA sequence: TGTGCCAGCAGCCGACAGGGGGTTACCTACAATGAGCAGTTCTTC.